This paragraph covers one T cell receptor beta chain sequence. The V segment lost 0 bases and the J segment 5 bases; nucleotides outside the gene matches: 2. Germline V lookup: CDR1 SGDLS, CDR2 YYNGEE. The CDR3 totals 15 residues. The source of the sample is a study of blood T cell repertoires in COVID-19. Overall study: Specimens from acute and convalescent COVID-19 originated in the United States, Italy and Spain. The cDNA or gDNA used as material had been derived from T cells, B-cell-depleted T cells, or PBMCs.

Some clones are missing from TCRdb's copy, which holds only in-frame ones; the method was immunoSEQ multiplex PCR. The sample lists 110,000 or so clones; about 79% were seen once. The receptor comes from a woman older than 75 with active or convalescent COVID-19. The chain has TRBV9 and TRBJ2-1, with 10 bases lining up with TRBD2. Sequencing used peripheral blood. The CDR3 sequence is CASSVASGSHNEQFF. Here the CDR3 DNA reads TGTGCCAGCAGCGTAGCTAGCGGGAGTCACAATGAGCAGTTCTTC.